This is a list of T cell receptor beta chains from one sample in a study of blood T cell repertoires in COVID-19. Assay used: immunoSEQ multiplex PCR; TCRdb lists only in-frame clones, some missing. The profile shows hundreds of thousands of clones, about 89% of them singletons. Material for sequencing was PBMCs or T cells enriched from blood (not recorded which). The receptors were gathered from a woman in her forties who had recovered from COVID-19. Both conserved end residues are part of each CDR3. A D gene is named only where the DNA matches it firmly. The size entry is marked missing in some rows and otherwise reads once, few, many or a size class.

>NA|NA|TRBV7-9|TRBJ2-5
CASSFVRPTGETQYF
TGTGCCAGCAGCTTTGTACGCCCCACGGGGGAGACCCAGTACTTC
>NA|NA|TRBV5-6|TRBJ2-7
CASTRWGRRNPPYEQYF
TGTGCCAGCACTCGGTGGGGGCGACGGAACCCCCCTTACGAGCAGTACTTC
>NA|NA|TRBV29-1|TRBJ2-5
CSVERSGETQYF
TGCAGCGTTGAAAGGAGTGGAGAGACCCAGTACTTC
>TRBD1|NA|TRBV30|TRBJ1-6
CAWSVQGTGGHSPLHF
TGTGCCTGGAGTGTACAGGGGACAGGCGGTCATTCACCCCTCCACTTT
>TRBD2|NA|TRBV28|TRBJ2-1
CASSLWASGGAGSYNEQFF
TGTGCCAGCAGTTTATGGGCTAGCGGGGGGGCCGGCTCCTACAATGAGCAGTTCTTC
>TRBD2|NA|TRBV15|TRBJ2-5
CATTSGGTTETQYF
TGTGCCACCACGAGCGGGGGCACCACAGAGACCCAGTACTTC
>NA|NA|TRBV5-1|TRBJ2-7
CASSSQNYEQYF
TGCGCCAGCAGCTCCCAAAACTACGAGCAGTACTTC
>NA|NA|TRBV3-1/TRBV3-2|TRBJ2-1
CASKREPSSEQFF
TGTGCCAGCAAGCGCGAGCCTAGCAGTGAGCAGTTCTTC
>TRBD1|once|TRBV28|TRBJ1-5
CASSSPADRGDQPQHF
TGTGCCAGCAGTTCTCCCGCGGACAGGGGAGATCAGCCCCAGCATTTT
>NA|NA|TRBV4-2|TRBJ1-2
CASSQGGLGEDYGYTF
TGTGCCAGCAGCCAAGGAGGATTGGGGGAGGACTATGGCTACACCTTC
>TRBD1|once|TRBV3-1/TRBV3-2|TRBJ2-7
CASSRIRTGSYEQYF
TGTGCCAGCAGCCGCATTAGGACAGGCAGCTACGAGCAGTACTTC
>TRBD2|NA|TRBV30|TRBJ2-2
CAWRTSGRQTGELFF
TGTGCCTGGAGGACTAGCGGGAGACAAACCGGGGAGCTGTTTTTT
>NA|NA|TRBV11-3|TRBJ1-1
CASKKQHEAFF
TGTGCCAGCAAGAAACAACATGAAGCTTTCTTT
>NA|few|TRBV18|TRBJ1-1
CASSQSTVQNTEAFF
TGTGCCAGCTCACAATCGACAGTACAGAACACTGAAGCTTTCTTT
>NA|few|TRBV7-3|TRBJ2-4
CASSAEAKNIQYF
TGTGCCAGCAGCGCGGAGGCCAAAAACATTCAGTACTTC
>NA|NA|TRBV9|TRBJ2-1
CASSVGHTEGNEQFF
TGTGCCAGCAGCGTGGGTCACACAGAGGGCAATGAGCAGTTCTTC
>TRBD1|NA|TRBV29-1|TRBJ2-5
CSGDRGLSETQYF
TGCAGCGGGGACAGGGGGCTAAGTGAGACCCAGTACTTC
>NA|NA|TRBV6-5|TRBJ1-6
CASSYLTGFKSPLHF
TGTGCCAGCAGTTACCTTACAGGATTCAAGTCACCCCTCCACTTT
>NA|NA|TRBV12-2|TRBJ2-2
CASRLVLTGTKNTGELFF
TGTGCAAGTCGCCTCGTTCTGACAGGCACGAAGAACACCGGGGAGCTGTTTTTT
>NA|once|TRBV6-5|TRBJ1-1
CASSPGPSGSTEAFF
TGTGCCAGCAGTCCCGGGCCCTCGGGGAGCACTGAAGCTTTCTTT
>NA|few|TRBV3-1/TRBV3-2|TRBJ1-1
CASSQAARGSAAFF
TGTGCCAGCAGCCAAGCCGCGCGGGGATCGGCAGCTTTCTTT
>TRBD1|once|TRBV30|TRBJ1-3
CAWSVYTGVSSGNTIYF
TGTGCCTGGAGTGTCTATACAGGGGTGAGCTCTGGAAACACCATATATTTT
>TRBD2|NA|TRBV7-2|TRBJ2-2
CASTENGGTNTGELFF
TGTGCCAGCACAGAAAACGGGGGGACGAACACCGGGGAGCTGTTTTTT
>NA|NA|TRBV20-1|TRBJ2-7
CSAALASEQYF
TGCAGTGCAGCACTAGCATCCGAGCAGTACTTC
>NA|once|TRBV6-6|TRBJ1-4
CASTLTQGPLNEKLFF
TGTGCCAGCACTCTCACCCAGGGGCCTCTTAATGAAAAACTGTTTTTT
>TRBD2|NA|TRBV6-2/TRBV6-3|TRBJ2-3
CASSGLAGGPGTDTQYF
TGTGCCAGCAGCGGACTAGCGGGAGGGCCGGGCACAGATACGCAGTATTTT
>TRBD1|NA|TRBV18|TRBJ1-1
CASSEIQGDTEAFF
TGTGCCAGCTCAGAGATACAGGGGGACACTGAAGCTTTCTTT
>TRBD1|NA|TRBV5-1|TRBJ1-1
CASSETGAGTEAFF
TGCGCCAGCAGCGAGACAGGGGCCGGGACTGAAGCTTTCTTT
>TRBD2|once|TRBV25-1|TRBJ2-3
CASSDRPSGREGDTQYF
TGTGCCAGCAGTGACCGCCCTAGCGGGAGGGAGGGAGATACGCAGTATTTT
>TRBD2|NA|TRBV6-4|TRBJ2-1
CASRLLAGGPNEQFF
TGTGCCAGCAGACTACTAGCGGGAGGGCCTAATGAGCAGTTCTTC
>NA|few|TRBV28|TRBJ1-4
CASSLWRSTNEKLFF
TGTGCCAGCAGTTTATGGAGGTCAACTAATGAAAAACTGTTTTTT
>NA|NA|TRBV24-1|TRBJ2-3
CATSEAGRTDTQYF
TGTGCCACCAGTGAGGCAGGGAGGACAGATACGCAGTATTTT
>NA|NA|TRBV7-9|TRBJ1-1
CASSSPVAGGTEAFF
TGTGCCAGCAGTTCTCCGGTGGCCGGGGGCACTGAAGCTTTCTTT
>TRBD1|NA|TRBV5-4|TRBJ2-3
CASSSGTGSADTQYF
TGTGCCAGCAGCTCCGGGACAGGCTCCGCAGATACGCAGTATTTT
>NA|NA|TRBV29-1|TRBJ1-2
CSVLGREGVDGYTF
TGCAGCGTCCTGGGCAGGGAAGGGGTTGATGGCTACACCTTC
>TRBD2|NA|TRBV7-2|TRBJ2-7
CASSPQAGGDEQYF
TGTGCCAGCAGCCCACAGGCGGGAGGGGACGAGCAGTACTTC
>TRBD2|NA|TRBV2|TRBJ2-7
CASKEGRDEQYF
TGTGCCAGCAAAGAGGGGAGGGACGAGCAGTACTTC
>NA|NA|TRBV5-1|TRBJ2-5
CASRSGGPNQETQYF
TGCGCCAGCAGGAGTGGCGGGCCTAACCAAGAGACCCAGTACTTC
>NA|NA|TRBV6-2/TRBV6-3|TRBJ2-1
CASSYLGPPYNEQFF
TGTGCCAGCAGTTACCTGGGGCCCCCCTACAATGAGCAGTTCTTC
>TRBD1|NA|TRBV4-1|TRBJ2-7
CASSQGSGTGSYEQYF
TGCGCCAGCAGCCAAGGATCAGGGACAGGGTCCTACGAGCAGTACTTC
>NA|few|TRBV5-4|TRBJ2-2
CASSRKGGTGELFF
TGTGCCAGCAGCCGCAAGGGGGGGACCGGGGAGCTGTTTTTT
>NA|NA|TRBV2|TRBJ2-3
CASRTTALTDTQYF
TGTGCCAGCAGGACCACAGCCCTCACAGATACGCAGTATTTT
>NA|NA|TRBV12-3/TRBV12-4|TRBJ1-1
CASSLHGDTEAFF
TGTGCCAGCAGCCTACATGGAGACACTGAAGCTTTCTTT
>TRBD1|once|TRBV18|TRBJ2-1
CASSPGTGINEQFF
TGTGCCAGCTCACCCGGGACAGGGATCAATGAGCAGTTCTTC
>NA|NA|TRBV7-2|TRBJ1-2
CASSFTGSNYGYTF
TGTGCCAGCAGCTTTACAGGGTCTAACTATGGCTACACCTTC
>NA|NA|TRBV7-9|TRBJ2-7
CASSLNHGSINQPYEQYF
TGTGCCAGCAGCTTAAATCACGGGTCCATAAACCAACCCTACGAGCAGTACTTC
>NA|NA|TRBV28|TRBJ2-5
CASSSLRETQYF
TGTGCCAGCAGTTCCCTTCGAGAGACCCAGTACTTC
>NA|NA|TRBV28|TRBJ2-7
CASSILSSSYEQYF
TGTGCCAGCAGTATTCTATCGAGCTCCTACGAGCAGTACTTC
>TRBD2|NA|TRBV5-6|TRBJ2-1
CASSQGLAGYNEQFF
TGTGCCAGCAGCCAGGGACTAGCGGGATACAATGAGCAGTTCTTC
>NA|NA|TRBV10-3|TRBJ1-2
CAISERVDGYTF
TGTGCCATCAGTGAGCGAGTGGATGGCTACACCTTC
>NA|NA|TRBV12-5|TRBJ2-5
CASGLAYLEAQYF
TGTGCTAGTGGTTTGGCCTACCTCGAGGCCCAGTACTTC
>TRBD1|NA|TRBV6-5|TRBJ1-4
CASSRDRGEKLFF
TGTGCCAGCAGTCGGGACAGGGGAGAAAAACTGTTTTTT
>TRBD1|NA|TRBV5-6|TRBJ1-1
CASRRTGFDTEAFF
TGTGCCAGCAGACGGACAGGGTTCGACACTGAAGCTTTCTTT
>NA|NA|TRBV3-1/TRBV3-2|TRBJ2-6
CASSRAGPASGANVLTF
TGTGCCAGCAGCCGAGCGGGTCCGGCCTCTGGGGCCAACGTCCTGACTTTC
>TRBD1|NA|TRBV2|TRBJ2-2
CGGGTGIIPNTGELFF
TGTGGGGGCGGGACAGGGATTATCCCGAACACCGGGGAGCTGTTTTTT
>NA|NA|TRBV30|TRBJ2-5
CAWSGQAGETQYF
TGTGCCTGGAGTGGGCAGGCGGGCGAGACCCAGTACTTC
>TRBD1|NA|TRBV27|TRBJ1-5
CASSLYRGRDQPQHF
TGTGCCAGCAGTTTATATAGGGGGCGAGACCAGCCCCAGCATTTT
>TRBD1|NA|TRBV28|TRBJ1-5
CASSTGQPGNQPQHF
TGTGCCAGCAGCACGGGACAGCCGGGAAATCAGCCCCAGCATTTT
>TRBD1|NA|TRBV24-1|TRBJ1-1
CATSDRGRTEAFF
TGTGCCACCAGCGACAGGGGGCGCACTGAAGCTTTCTTT
>TRBD1|NA|TRBV6-1|TRBJ1-5
CASSEVQGNNQPQHF
TGTGCCAGCAGTGAAGTACAGGGGAACAATCAGCCCCAGCATTTT